These 5 T cell receptor beta chains were all obtained from the same sample, sequenced in a study of blood T cells in healthy people across ages. Together with a sample-barcoded 5' primer, a J-beta primer mix was included in a second PCR lasting about 7 to 11 cycles. TCRdb re-analysed the 5' RACE reads in MiXCR, keeping a single row per CDR3 protein. The table lists about 1.4 million distinct CDR3 sequences, around 55% of them singletons. The sequenced sample was blood. These receptors originate from a man aged 18 to 30 in good health.

Turning to this clonotype: At one of its ends the junction is not consistent with the germline gene, which may arise from a read error. The chain has TRBV27 and TRBJ2-1, with D maybe TRBD2 (6 bases). CDR1 MNHEY and CDR2 SMNVEV come from the germline V gene (reference sequence). The CDR3 consists of 14 residues. CDR3 in amino acids: CANSIGSLGNEQFF. The CDR3 bases are TGCGCCAACAGTATCGGGAGCCTCGGGAATGAGCAGTTCTTC.

The chain joins TRBV29-1 to TRBJ2-1, with a possible D match to TRBD1 (5 bases). CDR3 length equals 14 residues. Germline CDR1 reads SQVTM; CDR2 reads ANQGSEA. Trimming stripped 6 bases from V and 4 bases from J, with 16 bases between. The CDR3 sequence: CSVAGHKEYNEQFF. The CDR3 DNA is TGCAGCGTCGCCGGACACAAGGAGTACAATGAGCAGTTCTTC.

V usage is TRBV6-2 or TRBV6-3 and J usage is TRBJ2-5; no firm D call. Trimming cost V 0 bases and J 1 base, with 9 bases left between them. This CDR3 spans 15 amino acids. Germline loops: CDR1 MNHEY, CDR2 SVGEGT. The CDR3 DNA reads TGTGCCAGCAGTTACTCCATAGAATCCCAAGAGACCCAGTACTTC. Protein: CASSYSIESQETQYF.

V gene TRBV4-1 combines with J gene TRBJ2-7; D is perhaps TRBD1 (6 bases). Per the germline V gene, CDR1 is MGHRA and CDR2 is YSYEKL. CDR3 length equals 14 residues. V shed 4 bases and J shed 3 bases, with 13 bases lying between them. CDR3 DNA: TGCGCCAGCAGCCCCCGAGGGGGTCACTACGAGCAGTACTTC. This translates into CASSPRGGHYEQYF.

V and J are TRBV12-3 or TRBV12-4 and TRBJ2-6; 8 bases match TRBD1. The CDR3 covers 17 residues. V shed 5 bases, J shed 4 bases, and the junction held 10 bases outside the gene matches. The CDR3 region is CASSPFRTGIGANVLTF. The CDR3 bases are TGTGCCAGCAGTCCATTTAGGACAGGGATAGGGGCCAACGTCCTGACTTTC.